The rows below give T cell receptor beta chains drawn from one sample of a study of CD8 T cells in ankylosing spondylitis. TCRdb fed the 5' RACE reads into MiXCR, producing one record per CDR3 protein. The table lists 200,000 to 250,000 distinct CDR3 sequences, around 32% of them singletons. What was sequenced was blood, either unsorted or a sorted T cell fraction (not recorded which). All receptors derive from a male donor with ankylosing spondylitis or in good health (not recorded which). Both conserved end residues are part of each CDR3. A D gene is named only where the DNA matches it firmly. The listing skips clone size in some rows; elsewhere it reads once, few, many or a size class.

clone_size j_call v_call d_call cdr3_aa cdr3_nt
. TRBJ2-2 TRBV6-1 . CASSWSSDVTGELFF TGTGCCAGCTCTTGGTCTAGCGACGTGACCGGGGAGCTGTTTTTT
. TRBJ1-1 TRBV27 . CASMSAANTEAFF TGTGCCAGCATGTCGGCAGCGAACACTGAAGCTTTCTTT
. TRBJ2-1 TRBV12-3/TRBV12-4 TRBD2 CASSGGGAHEQFF TGTGCCAGCAGCGGCGGGGGGGCCCATGAGCAGTTCTTC
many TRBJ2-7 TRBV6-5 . CASSYVPGSYEQYF TGTGCCAGCAGTTACGTCCCAGGGTCTTACGAGCAGTACTTC
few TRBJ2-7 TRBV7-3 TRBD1 CASSTHRGYEQYF TGTGCCAGCAGCACCCACAGGGGCTACGAGCAGTACTTC
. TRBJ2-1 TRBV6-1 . CATADRSNNEQFF TGTGCCACTGCCGACAGGTCCAACAATGAGCAGTTCTTC
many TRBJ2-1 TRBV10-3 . CAISDRGEQFF TGTGCCATCAGTGATCGGGGGGAGCAGTTCTTC
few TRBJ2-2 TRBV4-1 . CASSQVDLGFNRELFF TGCGCCAGCAGCCAAGTCGACCTTGGATTCAACCGGGAGCTGTTTTTT
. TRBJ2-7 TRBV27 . CASSSTGHYEQYF TGTGCCAGCAGTTCCACAGGGCACTACGAGCAGTACTTC
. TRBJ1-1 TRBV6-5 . CASSYARGKNTEAFF TGTGCCAGCAGTTACGCCAGAGGGAAGAACACTGAAGCTTTCTTT
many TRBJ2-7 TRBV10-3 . CAISDTPDSSYEQYF TGTGCCATCAGTGACACCCCCGACAGCTCCTACGAGCAGTACTTC
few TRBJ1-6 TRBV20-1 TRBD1 CSAPDREVHSPLHF TGCAGTGCCCCGGACAGGGAGGTCCATTCACCCCTCCACTTT
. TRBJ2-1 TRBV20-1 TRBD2 CSARVLAGGTYNEQFF TGCAGTGCTAGAGTCTTGGCGGGGGGGACCTACAATGAGCAGTTCTTC
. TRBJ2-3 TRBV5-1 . CASSPTGWGNTQYF TGCGCCAGCAGTCCCACGGGTTGGGGGAATACGCAGTATTTT
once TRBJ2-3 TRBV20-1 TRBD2 CSAHTRASGLRDTQYF TGCAGTGCCCACACACGGGCTAGCGGCCTCCGCGATACGCAGTATTTT
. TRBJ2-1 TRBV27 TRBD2 CASPRTSGVYNEQFF TGTGCCAGCCCACGGACTAGCGGGGTGTACAATGAGCAGTTCTTC
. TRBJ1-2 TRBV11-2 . CASSQGDNYGYTF TGTGCCAGCAGCCAAGGGGATAACTATGGCTACACCTTC
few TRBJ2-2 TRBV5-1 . CASSRWNTGELFF TGCGCCAGCAGCCGGTGGAACACCGGGGAGCTGTTTTTT
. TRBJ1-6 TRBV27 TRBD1 CASSLKGQGDSPLHF TGTGCCAGCAGTTTGAAGGGGCAGGGGGATTCACCCCTCCACTTT
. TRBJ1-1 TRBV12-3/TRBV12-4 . CASSFVGNTEAFF TGTGCCAGCAGTTTTGTCGGGAACACTGAAGCTTTCTTT
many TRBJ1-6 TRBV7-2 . CASSQQGSSPLHF TGTGCCAGCAGCCAACAGGGTTCTTCACCCCTCCACTTT
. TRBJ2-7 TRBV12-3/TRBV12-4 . CASSLDRADEQYF TGTGCCAGCAGTTTAGATCGGGCCGACGAGCAGTACTTC
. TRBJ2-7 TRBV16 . CASSQSGYNYEQYF TGTGCCAGCAGCCAATCGGGCTACAACTACGAGCAGTACTTC
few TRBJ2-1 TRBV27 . CASTGVSSYNEQFF TGTGCCAGCACGGGGGTTAGCTCCTACAATGAGCAGTTCTTC
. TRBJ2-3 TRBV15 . CATSREVIPDTQYF TGTGCCACCAGCAGAGAAGTTATTCCGGATACGCAGTATTTT
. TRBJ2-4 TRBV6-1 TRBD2 CASSRAGGGLAKNIQYF TGTGCCAGCAGTAGGGCGGGAGGGGGACTAGCCAAAAACATTCAGTACTTC
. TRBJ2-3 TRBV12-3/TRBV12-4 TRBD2 CASSLGLAGGSDTQYF TGTGCCAGCAGTTTAGGGCTAGCGGGGGGTTCAGATACGCAGTATTTT
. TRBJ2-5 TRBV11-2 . CASSFGERGKTQYF TGTGCCAGCAGCTTTGGAGAGAGAGGCAAGACCCAGTACTTC
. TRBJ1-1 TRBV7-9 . CASSLDTQPMNTEAFF TGTGCCAGCAGCCTGGACACGCAGCCCATGAACACTGAAGCTTTCTTT
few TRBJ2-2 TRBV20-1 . CSARDRGGFDTGELFF TGCAGTGCTAGAGATCGTGGGGGCTTCGACACCGGGGAGCTGTTTTTT
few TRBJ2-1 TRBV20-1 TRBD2 CSARAAGPYNEQFF TGCAGTGCTAGAGCAGCGGGACCCTACAATGAGCAGTTCTTC
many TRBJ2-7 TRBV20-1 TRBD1 CSATLQGPYEQYF TGCAGTGCTACCCTACAGGGGCCCTACGAGCAGTACTTC
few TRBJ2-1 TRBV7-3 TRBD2 CASSLWTRSEQFF TGTGCCAGCAGCTTATGGACTAGGAGTGAGCAGTTCTTC
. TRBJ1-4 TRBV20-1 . CSAKGVEKLFF TGCAGTGCTAAAGGGGTAGAAAAACTGTTTTTT
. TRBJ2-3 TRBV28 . CASSSRYTSTDTQYF TGTGCCAGCAGTTCCCGATACACTAGCACAGATACGCAGTATTTT
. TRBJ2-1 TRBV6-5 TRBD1 CASSYPTADRGNEQFF TGTGCCAGCAGTTACCCTACCGCGGACAGGGGGAATGAGCAGTTCTTC